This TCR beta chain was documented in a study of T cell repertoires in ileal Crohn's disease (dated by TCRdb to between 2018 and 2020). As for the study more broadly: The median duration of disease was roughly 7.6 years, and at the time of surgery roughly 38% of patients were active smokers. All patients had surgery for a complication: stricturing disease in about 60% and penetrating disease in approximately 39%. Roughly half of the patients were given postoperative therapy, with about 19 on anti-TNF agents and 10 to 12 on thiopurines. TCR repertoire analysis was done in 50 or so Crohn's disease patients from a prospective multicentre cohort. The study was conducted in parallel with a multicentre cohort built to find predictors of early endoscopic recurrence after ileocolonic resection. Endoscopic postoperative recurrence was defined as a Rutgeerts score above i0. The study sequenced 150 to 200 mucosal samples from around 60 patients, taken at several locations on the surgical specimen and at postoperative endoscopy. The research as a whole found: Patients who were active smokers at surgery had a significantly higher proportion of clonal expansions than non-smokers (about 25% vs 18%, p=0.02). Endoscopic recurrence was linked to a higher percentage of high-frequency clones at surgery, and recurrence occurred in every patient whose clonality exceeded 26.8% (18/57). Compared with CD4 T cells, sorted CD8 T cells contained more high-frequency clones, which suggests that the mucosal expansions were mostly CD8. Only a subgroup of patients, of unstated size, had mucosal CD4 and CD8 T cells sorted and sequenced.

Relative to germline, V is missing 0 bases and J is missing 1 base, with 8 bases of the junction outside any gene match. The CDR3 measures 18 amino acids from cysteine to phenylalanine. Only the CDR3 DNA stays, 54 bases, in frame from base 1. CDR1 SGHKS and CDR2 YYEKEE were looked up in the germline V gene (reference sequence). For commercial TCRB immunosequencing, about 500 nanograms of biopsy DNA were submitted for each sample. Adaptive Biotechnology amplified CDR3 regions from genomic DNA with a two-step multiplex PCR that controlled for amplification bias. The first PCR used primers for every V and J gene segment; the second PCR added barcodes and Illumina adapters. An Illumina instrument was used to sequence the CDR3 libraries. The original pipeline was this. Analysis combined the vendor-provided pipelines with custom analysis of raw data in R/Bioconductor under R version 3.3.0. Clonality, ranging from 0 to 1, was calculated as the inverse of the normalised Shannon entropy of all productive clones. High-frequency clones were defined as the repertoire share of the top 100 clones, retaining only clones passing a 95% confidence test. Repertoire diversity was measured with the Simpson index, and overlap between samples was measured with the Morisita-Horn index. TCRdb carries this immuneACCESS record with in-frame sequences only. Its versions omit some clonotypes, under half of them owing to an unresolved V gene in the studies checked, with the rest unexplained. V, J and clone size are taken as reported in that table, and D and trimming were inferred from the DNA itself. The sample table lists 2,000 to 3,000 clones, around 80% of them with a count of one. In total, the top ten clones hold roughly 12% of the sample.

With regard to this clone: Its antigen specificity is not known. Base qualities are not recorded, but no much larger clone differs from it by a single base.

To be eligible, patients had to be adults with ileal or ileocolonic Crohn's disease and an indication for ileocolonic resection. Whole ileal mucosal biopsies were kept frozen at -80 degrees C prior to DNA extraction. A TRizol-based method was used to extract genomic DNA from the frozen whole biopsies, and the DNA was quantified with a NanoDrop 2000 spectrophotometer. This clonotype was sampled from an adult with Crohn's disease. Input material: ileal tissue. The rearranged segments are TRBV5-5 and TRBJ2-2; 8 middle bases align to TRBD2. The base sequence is TGTGCCAGCAGCTTGGTTTTTCGGGGGGGCCGGAACACCGGGGAGCTGTTTTTT. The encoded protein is CASSLVFRGGRNTGELFF.